This T cell receptor beta chain is drawn from a study of T cells in Graves' hyperthyroidism and ophthalmopathy. Study-wide results and caveats: The model foresaw ophthalmopathy a median around 6 months prior to onset. In blood, most of the thyroid clonotypes expanded above 0.001 were also present.

When ophthalmopathy did not progress within 18 months, Graves' hyperthyroidism was considered stable. Each patient was aged 18 to 65 and had newly diagnosed hyperthyroidism of under 2 months' duration. About this clonotype itself: The antigen is undetermined.

The CDR3 contains 13 residues. Germline assignment: CDR1 SGHKS and CDR2 YYEKEE (reference sequence). The ends lost 10 bases at V and 5 bases at J; junction bases unmatched: 9. Regions amplified from RNA transcripts were the TCR beta CDR3 regions. The TCR CDR3 first-round RT-PCR relied on the HTBI primer set. TCRdb re-derived calls from the multiplex PCR reads in MiXCR, one entry per CDR3 protein. Of just over 550,000 distinct CDR3 sequences in the sample, just over 45% were seen once. The source is a woman between 18 and 29 years old with Graves' hyperthyroidism. This chain uses TRBV5-5 with TRBJ1-2; 9 nucleotides match TRBD1. Sample: peripheral blood or thyroid tissue (not recorded which). This CDR3 reads CACNPGQGYGYTF. The CDR3 coding sequence is TGTGCCTGCAATCCGGGACAGGGTTATGGCTACACCTTC.